The T cell receptor beta chain described here comes from a study of identical twins (dated by TCRdb to about 2016). Regarding the research as a whole: To test whether fetal clonotypes persist, this study deep-sequenced TCR alpha and beta repertoires from monozygotic twins, from unrelated adults of various ages, and from cord blood. To rule out contamination, replicate twin experiments were performed at different times with different library preparation protocols. What the study reported, not specific to this receptor: Compared with coincidental sharing between unrelated individuals, an excess of low generation-probability sequences was observed among out-of-frame TCR alpha sequences shared between twins. Zero-insertion analyses could be partly confounded by invariant T cells such as MAIT and iNKT, though diverse VJ usage argued against such confounding for most clonotypes. In beta out-of-frame sequences, excess twin sharing was weaker, because having fewer shared sequences lowered the signal-to-noise ratio. Because the same donors could not be followed over many years, the conclusions relied on cross-sectional statistical analysis. Recombination models systematically underestimated out-of-frame TCR alpha sharing in monozygotic twins but agreed with sharing between unrelated individuals. Abundant cord blood beta clonotypes had fewer insertions, young adult naive repertoires showed a similar but weaker trend, and memory repertoires showed no such trend.

All donors were healthy Caucasians. The twin cohort comprised three pairs of female monozygotic twins, all aged roughly 18 to 29 years. Positive isolation kits from Invitrogen were used to isolate CD4+ and CD8+ T cell populations. Libraries were made using 5' RACE. Instrument on record: Illumina HiSeq 2000. Template switching added a universal primer binding site, and the final cDNA carried a unique molecular identifier that allowed TCR cDNA molecules to be counted accurately. Specific primers in the conserved constant-segment region were used to synthesize first-strand cDNA for TCR alpha and beta chains. To control for contamination, each cDNA library was double barcoded with a SMART-Mk sample barcode plus Illumina barcodes. TruSeq adapter sequences along with Illumina sample barcodes were introduced in two successive PCR steps. Sequencing of the TCR alpha and beta cDNA libraries was done on the Illumina HiSeq platform using custom primers. The original pipeline was this. MiGEC was used to process raw reads and extract unique molecular identifiers, and MiXCR was used to find CDR3 positions. Recombination models were inferred per individual with the repgenHMM and IGoR tools using an EM algorithm. Shared clonotype analysis was performed with the tcR package in R, normalizing sharing by the product of cloneset sizes. Out-of-frame nonproductive sequences were analyzed to study raw recombination free of thymic and clonal selection effects. TCRdb trimmed public reads at Q25 via fastp, called clones via MiXCR and kept in-frame beta chains. A single entry per CDR3 protein holds the most common genes and DNA from its merged rows. These V and J calls are TCRdb output, not the study's own analysis. In all, the sample holds about 250,000 distinct CDR3 sequences, and 7.5% of those were seen once. The ten largest clones take up over 5% of the sample.

About this clonotype: Its cognate antigen has yet to be identified. Per-base quality was not reported, and no clone a single base away is much larger than it.

Taken from cysteine to phenylalanine, the CDR3 has 13 residues. The read is trimmed to its CDR3 DNA, 39 bases read in frame from base 1. The same sample was also used in a study of yellow fever vaccine responses in identical twins. Drawing on the second study: The T cell response to vaccination in identical twins was reported by the authors to appear partly convergent and partly personalized. The study precisely tracked vaccine-responding T cell clones in identical twins.

The TCR originated in a woman aged 18-29 years in good health. Recombination linked TRBV21-1 to TRBJ1-4; the listed D gene, TRBD1, was not tested against the DNA. TRBV21-1 is tagged as a pseudogene. Material for sequencing was CD8+ T cells sorted from blood. The CDR3 in this case is CASRNRDGEKLFF. The nucleotide sequence reads TGTGCCAGCAGAAACAGGGACGGTGAAAAACTGTTTTTT.